The present entry profiles one T cell receptor (beta chain) with its context. Antigen: not known. This sample was included in a study of beta chain features in type 1 diabetes. Study-level results: Any HLA-type effect on TCRB rearrangement remained unresolved here. Shortening that was moderate but significant affected the TCRB CDR3s of Type 1 diabetes patients in all four CD4+ subsets.

Germline CDR1 reads SGHAT; CDR2 reads FQNNGV. This CDR3 is 15 amino acids long. The V gene lost 5 bases and the J gene lost 1 base, with 15 bases spanning the gap. The investigators reverse transcribed all of the isolated RNA, so they sequenced expressed TCRB transcripts. The data were produced by immunoSEQ multiplex PCR, yet TCRdb's version contains in-frame clones alone and is incomplete. The sample carries hundreds of thousands of clones, approximately 12% recorded once. The origin of this receptor is a woman between 18 and 29 years old with type 1 diabetes. The chain is built from TRBV11-2 and TRBJ2-7; D ambiguous. Sequenced input: naive CD4+ T cells from blood. The CDR3 is CASSPEAYVSYEQYF. CDR3 nucleotide sequence: TGTGCCAGCAGCCCAGAAGCGTACGTTTCCTACGAGCAGTACTTC.